The rows below give T cell receptor beta chains drawn from one sample of a study of T cell responses to AZD1222 COVID-19 vaccine. Some clones are missing from TCRdb's copy, which holds only in-frame ones; the method was immunoSEQ multiplex PCR. The sample has 120,000 or so clones, 75% to 90% seen once. The material sequenced was peripheral blood, taken on day 0 of MenACWY control vaccination. Source of these receptors: an adult in good health. The CDR3 runs from the conserved cysteine through the conserved F or W. Each record gives: D gene, J gene, V gene, clone size, CDR3 protein, CDR3 DNA. A D gene is named only where the DNA matches it firmly. Some rows have no size entry. The others give once, few or many, or a class for an expanded clone.

D gene: NA; J gene: TRBJ1-1; V gene: TRBV6-5; clone size: NA; CDR3 protein: CASSFSGGKEAFF; CDR3 DNA: TGTGCCAGCAGTTTTTCGGGGGGAAAAGAAGCTTTCTTT
D gene: TRBD1; J gene: TRBJ2-7; V gene: TRBV11-3; clone size: NA; CDR3 protein: CASSPLSGQGYEQYF; CDR3 DNA: TGTGCCAGCAGCCCTCTGTCGGGACAGGGATACGAGCAGTACTTC
D gene: NA; J gene: TRBJ2-5; V gene: TRBV11-3; clone size: NA; CDR3 protein: CASSLEQGGIQETQYF; CDR3 DNA: TGTGCCAGCAGCTTAGAACAGGGGGGGATCCAAGAGACCCAGTACTTC
D gene: NA; J gene: TRBJ1-4; V gene: TRBV5-5; clone size: NA; CDR3 protein: CASSLVGATNEKLFF; CDR3 DNA: TGTGCCAGCAGCTTGGTTGGGGCAACTAATGAAAAACTGTTTTTT
D gene: TRBD1; J gene: TRBJ1-2; V gene: TRBV5-4; clone size: once; CDR3 protein: CASSLTGGVYGYTF; CDR3 DNA: TGTGCCAGCAGCTTAACAGGGGGAGTCTATGGCTACACCTTC
D gene: TRBD1; J gene: TRBJ2-2; V gene: TRBV5-1; clone size: NA; CDR3 protein: CASSDPGQGFTGELFF; CDR3 DNA: TGCGCCAGCAGCGACCCGGGACAGGGTTTCACCGGGGAGCTGTTTTTT
D gene: TRBD2; J gene: TRBJ2-1; V gene: TRBV15; clone size: NA; CDR3 protein: CATSRDWGVAAGVWEQFF; CDR3 DNA: TGTGCCACCAGCAGAGATTGGGGAGTCGCGGCGGGAGTATGGGAGCAGTTCTTC
D gene: NA; J gene: TRBJ1-1; V gene: TRBV4-2; clone size: NA; CDR3 protein: CASSQGGDLGNTEAFF; CDR3 DNA: TGTGCCAGCAGCCAAGGGGGTGACTTGGGAAACACTGAAGCTTTCTTT
D gene: NA; J gene: TRBJ2-1; V gene: TRBV9; clone size: NA; CDR3 protein: CASSFGVYNEQFF; CDR3 DNA: TGTGCCAGCAGCTTCGGGGTTTACAATGAGCAGTTCTTC
D gene: TRBD2; J gene: TRBJ2-7; V gene: TRBV19; clone size: NA; CDR3 protein: CASSIGGGPGNEQYF; CDR3 DNA: TGTGCCAGTAGTATTGGGGGAGGGCCAGGGAACGAGCAGTACTTC
D gene: NA; J gene: TRBJ1-5; V gene: TRBV12-3/TRBV12-4; clone size: NA; CDR3 protein: CASRRDSNQPQHF; CDR3 DNA: TGTGCCAGCAGGAGGGATAGCAATCAGCCCCAGCATTTT